These T cell receptor beta chains were read from a single sample in a study of blood T cell repertoires in COVID-19. The method was immunoSEQ multiplex PCR; TCRdb's version includes in-frame clones alone and lacks a portion of them. The table includes 200,000 or so clones, roughly 92% detected once. The sequenced sample consisted of peripheral blood. The origin of the receptors is a man aged 55 to 69 with COVID-19, enrolled during active disease. The CDR3 runs from the conserved cysteine through the conserved F or W. Each record gives: J gene, D gene, CDR3 length, V gene, clone size, CDR3 protein, CDR3 DNA. D genes are given only for firm matches. Only part of the rows carry a size: once, few, many, or a class if the clone is expanded.

J: TRBJ2-1; D: TRBD1; length: 14; V: TRBV7-2; size: once; CDR3: CASSVDRGWNEQFF; DNA: TGTGCCAGCAGCGTAGACAGGGGATGGAATGAGCAGTTCTTC
J: TRBJ2-3; D: .; length: 14; V: TRBV9; size: .; CDR3: CASSPGQFSDTQYF; DNA: TGTGCCAGCAGCCCCGGACAGTTTTCAGATACGCAGTATTTT
J: TRBJ1-2; D: .; length: 14; V: TRBV5-4; size: .; CDR3: CASSTSSANYGYTF; DNA: TGTGCCAGCAGTACATCCAGTGCTAACTATGGCTACACCTTC
J: TRBJ2-1; D: TRBD2; length: 15; V: TRBV27; size: .; CDR3: CASRRSGSSYNEQFF; DNA: TGTGCCAGCAGAAGGAGCGGGAGTAGCTACAATGAGCAGTTCTTC
J: TRBJ1-2; D: TRBD1; length: 15; V: TRBV28; size: .; CDR3: CASSQGQGANYGYTF; DNA: TGTGCCAGCAGTCAGGGACAGGGGGCCAACTATGGCTACACCTTC
J: TRBJ2-1; D: TRBD2; length: 16; V: TRBV7-2; size: .; CDR3: CASSFELGLAGNEQFF; DNA: TGTGCCAGCAGCTTCGAATTGGGACTAGCCGGCAATGAGCAGTTCTTC
J: TRBJ2-2; D: TRBD1; length: 14; V: TRBV5-1; size: .; CDR3: CASSLAQGAGELFF; DNA: TGCGCCAGCAGCTTGGCACAGGGGGCCGGGGAGCTGTTTTTT
J: TRBJ2-3; D: TRBD1; length: 14; V: TRBV29-1; size: .; CDR3: CSVTGDSFTDTQYF; DNA: TGCAGCGTAACTGGGGACAGCTTCACAGATACGCAGTATTTT
J: TRBJ2-7; D: TRBD2; length: 12; V: TRBV7-9; size: .; CDR3: CASSSGGSEQYF; DNA: TGTGCCAGCAGCTCGGGGGGGAGCGAGCAGTACTTC
J: TRBJ1-1; D: .; length: 15; V: TRBV13; size: once; CDR3: CASSLTRRVNTEAFF; DNA: TGTGCCAGCAGCTTGACCCGACGGGTAAACACTGAAGCTTTCTTT
J: TRBJ1-2; D: .; length: 15; V: TRBV30; size: .; CDR3: CAWSAAASLNYGYTF; DNA: TGTGCCTGGAGTGCCGCGGCGAGTCTAAACTATGGCTACACCTTC
J: TRBJ2-2; D: TRBD2; length: 17; V: TRBV9; size: .; CDR3: CASSVRKREKEPGELFF; DNA: TGTGCCAGCAGCGTGAGAAAGCGGGAGAAGGAGCCCGGGGAGCTGTTTTTT
J: TRBJ1-2; D: .; length: 16; V: TRBV5-1; size: .; CDR3: CASSLGRQAPGYGYTF; DNA: TGCGCCAGCAGCTTGGGTCGCCAGGCTCCAGGCTATGGCTACACCTTC
J: TRBJ2-7; D: TRBD1; length: 12; V: TRBV29-1; size: .; CDR3: CSAGQGRYEQYF; DNA: TGCAGCGCAGGACAGGGAAGATACGAGCAGTACTTC
J: TRBJ1-2; D: TRBD1; length: 13; V: TRBV28; size: once; CDR3: CAHRTGGDHGYTF; DNA: TGTGCCCACCGGACAGGGGGCGACCATGGCTACACCTTC
J: TRBJ1-4; D: TRBD1; length: 18; V: TRBV4-1; size: .; CDR3: CASSPLDRGEGANEKLFF; DNA: TGCGCCAGCAGCCCCCTGGACAGGGGAGAAGGAGCTAATGAAAAACTGTTTTTT
J: TRBJ1-1; D: .; length: 16; V: TRBV12-5; size: .; CDR3: CASAPGRGRGDSEAFF; DNA: TGTGCTAGTGCCCCAGGGAGGGGCAGGGGCGACAGTGAAGCTTTCTTT
J: TRBJ1-4; D: TRBD1; length: 20; V: TRBV28; size: .; CDR3: CASSSAKGGSFSRANEKLFF; DNA: TGTGCCAGCAGTTCGGCGAAAGGGGGCTCGTTCAGCAGGGCTAATGAAAAACTGTTTTTT
J: TRBJ2-7; D: TRBD1; length: 15; V: TRBV2; size: .; CDR3: CASKSGQDNSYEQYF; DNA: TGTGCCAGCAAATCAGGACAGGACAACTCCTACGAGCAGTACTTC
J: TRBJ1-1; D: .; length: 14; V: TRBV5-1; size: .; CDR3: CASSREVMNTEAFF; DNA: TGCGCCAGCAGCCGGGAGGTCATGAACACTGAAGCTTTCTTT
J: TRBJ1-4; D: .; length: 13; V: TRBV4-1; size: .; CDR3: CASSLLSSEKLFF; DNA: TGCGCCAGCAGCCTCCTAAGTAGTGAAAAACTGTTTTTT
J: TRBJ2-5; D: .; length: 15; V: TRBV18; size: once; CDR3: CASSPLAGNQETQYF; DNA: TGTGCCAGCTCACCACTGGCGGGGAACCAAGAGACCCAGTACTTC
J: TRBJ1-1; D: TRBD1; length: 15; V: TRBV19; size: .; CDR3: CASRPLGQGNTEAFF; DNA: TGTGCCAGTAGGCCCTTGGGACAGGGGAACACTGAAGCTTTCTTT
J: TRBJ1-1; D: TRBD1; length: 16; V: TRBV7-8; size: .; CDR3: CASSRGQGAPNTEAFF; DNA: TGTGCCAGCAGCCGAGGACAGGGGGCACCGAACACTGAAGCTTTCTTT
J: TRBJ2-1; D: .; length: 19; V: TRBV1; size: once; CDR3: CTSSQVPGLAGNSYNEQFF; DNA: TGCACCAGCAGCCAAGTCCCGGGACTAGCGGGTAACTCCTACAATGAGCAGTTCTTC
J: TRBJ1-2; D: .; length: 14; V: TRBV6-5; size: .; CDR3: CASRPTGLSYGYTF; DNA: TGTGCCAGCAGACCCACAGGGCTGAGCTATGGCTACACCTTC
J: TRBJ2-5; D: TRBD2; length: 16; V: TRBV6-6; size: .; CDR3: CASSYLSSGGQETQYF; DNA: TGTGCCAGCAGTTATTTGTCTAGCGGGGGGCAAGAGACCCAGTACTTC
J: TRBJ2-6; D: .; length: 18; V: TRBV30; size: .; CDR3: CAWRRSGQGGSGANVLTF; DNA: TGTGCCTGGAGGCGTTCCGGACAAGGTGGCTCTGGGGCCAACGTCCTGACTTTC
J: TRBJ2-1; D: TRBD2; length: 16; V: TRBV5-1; size: .; CDR3: CASSLDLAGGYNEQFF; DNA: TGCGCCAGCAGCTTGGACCTAGCGGGAGGATATAATGAGCAGTTCTTC
J: TRBJ1-2; D: TRBD1; length: 13; V: TRBV11-1; size: .; CDR3: CASSSQGVYGYTF; DNA: TGTGCCAGCAGCTCCCAGGGGGTCTATGGCTACACCTTC
J: TRBJ2-2; D: .; length: 17; V: TRBV24-1; size: .; CDR3: CATSDLYSNRVAGELFF; DNA: TGTGCCACCAGTGATTTGTACTCGAACAGGGTGGCCGGGGAGCTGTTTTTT
J: TRBJ2-1; D: .; length: 17; V: TRBV21-1; size: .; CDR3: CASSKRFGAGVNYEQFF; DNA: TGTGCCAGCAGCAAAAGGTTCGGGGCGGGAGTAAATTATGAGCAGTTCTTC
J: TRBJ1-1; D: .; length: 15; V: TRBV6-2/TRBV6-3; size: once; CDR3: CASSAPDRKNTEAFF; DNA: TGTGCCAGCAGTGCCCCCGACAGGAAGAACACTGAAGCTTTCTTT
J: TRBJ1-1; D: .; length: 16; V: TRBV5-5; size: .; CDR3: CASSLAGGTVNTEAFF; DNA: TGTGCCAGCAGCTTGGCCGGCGGGACGGTGAACACTGAAGCTTTCTTT
J: TRBJ2-1; D: TRBD2; length: 14; V: TRBV18; size: .; CDR3: CASSPASGSNEQFF; DNA: TGTGCCAGCTCACCGGCTAGCGGGAGCAATGAGCAGTTCTTC
J: TRBJ1-5; D: .; length: 14; V: TRBV30; size: .; CDR3: CAWSRGSGNQPQHF; DNA: TGTGCCTGGAGTCGGGGTTCGGGCAATCAGCCCCAGCATTTT
J: TRBJ1-2; D: .; length: 15; V: TRBV4-2; size: .; CDR3: CASSQDRQGSGGYTF; DNA: TGTGCCAGCAGCCAAGACAGGCAGGGCTCTGGGGGCTACACCTTC
J: TRBJ1-5; D: TRBD1; length: 15; V: TRBV30; size: once; CDR3: CAWSLGGQRNQPQHF; DNA: TGTGCCTGGAGTCTGGGGGGACAGAGGAATCAGCCCCAGCATTTT
J: TRBJ2-3; D: TRBD1; length: 16; V: TRBV15; size: .; CDR3: CATSRRTGGGTDTQYF; DNA: TGTGCCACCAGCAGGAGGACAGGGGGAGGCACAGATACGCAGTATTTT
J: TRBJ2-6; D: .; length: 15; V: TRBV6-6; size: .; CDR3: CASRLGSSGANVLTF; DNA: TGTGCCAGCAGACTAGGGTCCTCTGGGGCCAACGTCCTGACTTTC
J: TRBJ1-2; D: TRBD1; length: 15; V: TRBV2; size: .; CDR3: CASSGGDRDNYGYTF; DNA: TGTGCCAGCAGTGGAGGGGACAGGGATAACTATGGCTACACCTTC
J: TRBJ2-7; D: .; length: 13; V: TRBV10-1; size: .; CDR3: CASNKETGGEQYF; DNA: TGCGCCAGCAATAAGGAGACAGGAGGCGAGCAGTACTTC
J: TRBJ2-3; D: .; length: 13; V: TRBV5-1; size: .; CDR3: CASSTTGTDTQYF; DNA: TGCGCCAGCAGCACCACAGGGACAGATACGCAGTATTTT
J: TRBJ1-1; D: .; length: 13; V: TRBV7-9; size: .; CDR3: CASNLGGNTEAFF; DNA: TGTGCCAGCAATTTAGGGGGAAACACTGAAGCTTTCTTT
J: TRBJ1-5; D: .; length: 14; V: TRBV3-1/TRBV3-2; size: .; CDR3: CASAMGGGAQPQHF; DNA: TGTGCCAGCGCAATGGGAGGGGGTGCTCAGCCCCAGCATTTT
J: TRBJ2-1; D: TRBD2; length: 16; V: TRBV27; size: .; CDR3: CASSLTSVHSYNEQFF; DNA: TGTGCCAGCAGTTTAACTAGCGTTCACTCCTACAATGAGCAGTTCTTC
J: TRBJ2-6; D: .; length: 13; V: TRBV30; size: .; CDR3: CAWGLSGANVLTF; DNA: TGTGCCTGGGGCCTTTCTGGGGCCAACGTCCTGACTTTC
J: TRBJ2-1; D: TRBD1; length: 12; V: TRBV29-1; size: .; CDR3: CSGSQGDGEQFF; DNA: TGCAGCGGCTCCCAGGGGGACGGTGAGCAGTTCTTC
J: TRBJ2-3; D: TRBD1; length: 16; V: TRBV6-5; size: .; CDR3: CASSYSGTGGTDTQYF; DNA: TGTGCCAGCAGTTACTCCGGGACAGGGGGCACAGATACGCAGTATTTT
J: TRBJ2-5; D: .; length: 13; V: TRBV27; size: .; CDR3: CASSHRGQETQYF; DNA: TGTGCCAGCAGTCACCGGGGTCAAGAGACCCAGTACTTC